This entry describes one T cell receptor beta chain. These data are taken from a study of blood T cell repertoires in COVID-19. Clones were sequenced by immunoSEQ multiplex PCR, and TCRdb holds only the in-frame ones, with some missing. Of roughly 300,000 clones in the sample, about 87% were seen once. CDR3 length: 15 amino acids. Germline V gene sequence: CDR1 LGHDT, CDR2 YNNKEL (reference sequence). V was clipped by 0 bases and J by 5 bases, with 13 bases between them. This sequence joins TRBV3-1 (or the pseudogene TRBV3-2) and TRBJ2-5; weak D call: TRBD2 (5 bases). The TCR was taken from a woman aged 45-65 years who had recovered from COVID-19. The sample was peripheral blood. The CDR3 DNA is TGTGCCAGCAGCCAAGATCTCGCTAGAGGGGAGACCCAGTACTTC. It specifies CASSQDLARGETQYF.